The subject of this entry is one TCR beta chain. The CDR3 runs 13 residues. Trimming left V 4 bases short and J 7 bases short, with 14 bases between. Germline V CDR1 and CDR2: SGHNT, YENEEA. Here immunoSEQ multiplex PCR was the method, and the copy in TCRdb shows in-frame clones only, minus some. The sample has about 95,000 clones, 75% to 90% seen once. The sample comes from a study of blood T cell repertoires in COVID-19. The sequence came from a man in his 60s with COVID-19, enrolled during active disease. The sample was peripheral blood. This chain connects TRBV11-3 to TRBJ2-7, with D perhaps TRBD2 (6 bases). The CDR3 sequence: CASSSYPLAEQYF. CDR3 coding DNA: TGTGCCAGCAGCTCGTACCCTCTAGCGGAGCAGTACTTC.